These 25 T cell receptor delta chains originate from one sample sequenced in a study of γδ T cells in repeated Plasmodium falciparum infection. TCRdb called clones anew from the multiplex PCR reads with CATT. The sample holds over 90,000 delta-chain clones, over 0.9% seen once. Vgamma9/Vdelta2+ and Vdelta2-negative gammadelta T cells were flow-sorted from PBMC for bulk sequencing. The specimen sequenced was gamma-delta T cells from blood. These TCRs come from a pool of human donors (malaria-infected and uninfected, not separated).

In regard to this clone: TCRdb's protein for this DNA is that of a much larger clone and differs from the translation at residue 16, likely a read error; the protein shown is the DNA translation. The V gene is given as TRDV2, and no J gene call is available; the table's D gene call, TRDD3, was not cross checked with the DNA. The germline V gene has CDR1 GEAIGNYY and CDR2 EKD. The CDR3 loop spans 18 amino acids. CDR3 region: CACDTISMGEKGSDKPIF. In DNA form, the CDR3 reads TGTGCCTGTGACACGATTTCAATGGGGGAAAAAGGATCCGATAAACCCATCTTT.

Worth noting for this clone: This DNA's translation differs at residue 14 from TCRdb's protein, which comes from a much larger clone; a read error is likely, and the protein shown is translated from the DNA. V usage is TRDV1 and J usage is TRDJ1; 7 positions match TRDD2. The CDR3 sequence is 19 residues long. Germline lookup yields CDR1 TSWWSYY and CDR2 QGS. Trimming took 5 bases from V and 4 from J; bases not matched to a gene: 22. CDR3 coding DNA: TGTGCTCTTGGGACCTCTATTCCTACAGTGTGGGAGTACATCGATAAACTCATCTTT. It is translated as CALGTSIPTVWEYIDKLIF.

With respect to this clone: TCRdb assigns this DNA the protein of a much larger clone, which departs from its translation at residue 15; this likely reflects a read error, and the protein shown comes from translating the DNA. V gene TRDV1 combines with J gene TRDJ1, with TRDD3 identical over 10 bases. TCRdb supplies no J gene; here it was assigned by aligning the nucleotide sequence to germline. There are 19 residues in the CDR3. CDR1 TSWWSYY and CDR2 QGS come from the germline V gene. V was pared by 0 bases and J by 7 bases, with 17 bases of the junction left unmatched. The chain's CDR3 is CALGELGVRGIRSAGKLIF. The CDR3 nucleotides are TGTGCTCTTGGGGAACTAGGCGTACGGGGGATACGCAGCGCCGGTAAACTCATCTTT.

In this sample, this clone turned up many times. At the DNA level, this CDR3 is encoded by other sequences in the same sample as well. This sequence joins TRDV1 and TRDJ2; D remains unclear. Per the germline V gene, CDR1 is TSWWSYY and CDR2 is QGS. This CDR3 is 18 amino acids long. Trimming left V 0 bases short and J 3 bases short, with 17 bases between. CDR3 DNA sequence: TGTGCTCTTGGGGAACTATCCCCCTCTGGAGCCCTGACAGCACAACTCTTCTTT. Its translation is CALGELSPSGALTAQLFF.

In its sample, this clone was seen a few times. TCRdb's entry gives the protein of a much larger clone, which mismatches this DNA's translation at residue 9, likely from a read error; the protein reported here is translated from the DNA. The CDR3 here is CALGVTGLLRRVADKLIF. CDR3 bases: TGTGCTCTTGGGGTTACAGGCCTTCTAAGACGGGTTGCCGATAAACTCATCTTT. The chain uses TRDV1 and TRDJ1, with D perhaps TRDD2 (5 bases). TCRdb gives no J gene; it was assigned here by matching the DNA to germline. Germline loops: CDR1 TSWWSYY, CDR2 QGS. This CDR3 spans 18 amino acids. Trimming took 4 bases from V and 3 from J, leaving 24 bases between them.

This clone has a handful of counts. The translation of this DNA and the TCRdb protein of a much larger clone differ at residue 3, probably owing to a read error; the protein shown here is translated from the DNA. In DNA, the CDR3 is TGTGCTATTGGGGACCTAAACAGGGGGGGATCATTAGACGGAAAACTCATCTTT. This encodes CAIGDLNRGGSLDGKLIF. This chain connects TRDV1 to TRDJ1, with 7 bases aligning to TRDD3. The V gene's germline CDR1 is TSWWSYY and CDR2 QGS. The CDR3 length is 18 residues.

On this clone: The translation of this DNA and the TCRdb protein of a much larger clone differ at residue 17, probably owing to a read error; the protein shown here is translated from the DNA. This sequence joins TRDV1 and TRDJ1; 7 nucleotides agree with TRDD3. Because TCRdb records no J gene, it was assigned here through a match of the DNA to germline. V lost 4 bases to trimming and J lost 3 bases; unmatched junction nucleotides: 29. This CDR3 is built from 22 residues. Germline CDR1 reads TSWWSYY; CDR2 reads QGS. The CDR3 DNA reads as TGTGCTCTTGGGGGTGACCGCATACCCTGTACTGGGGATGGGGGGCGTGCCGATAAACTCATCTTT. This translates into CALGGDRIPCTGDGGRADKLIF.

This clone occurred a few times. The translation of this DNA and the TCRdb protein of a much larger clone differ at residue 14, probably owing to a read error; the protein shown here is translated from the DNA. The V call is TRDV2, the J call TRDJ1; possibly TRDD3 for D (7 bases). Here the J gene was assigned by germline matching of the DNA, as TCRdb has none. This CDR3 region has 21 residues. Germline CDR1 reads GEAIGNYY; CDR2 reads EKD. Trimming cost V 1 base and J 0 bases, with 29 bases left between them. For the CDR3, the DNA is TGTGCCTGTGACACGTTACCTTCCCGAACTGGGGACCCTGCAGACACCGATAAACTCATCTTT. Amino acids: CACDTLPSRTGDPADTDKLIF.

This clone was seen a handful of times. TCRdb's entry gives the protein of a much larger clone, which mismatches this DNA's translation at residue 6, likely from a read error; the protein reported here is translated from the DNA. This chain connects TRDV1 to TRDJ1; 8 nucleotides match TRDD3. The J gene is absent in TCRdb and was assigned here via DNA matching to germline. Germline V lookup: CDR1 TSWWSYY, CDR2 QGS. V was pared by 2 bases and J by 1 base, with 12 bases of the junction left unmatched. This CDR3 has 18 residues. In DNA form, the CDR3 reads TGTGCTCTTGGGGAAGGAACCCCTACTGGGGGTTTCACCGATAAACTCATCTTT. Its translation is CALGEGTPTGGFTDKLIF.

At least ten counts were recorded for this clone. The V gene is TRDV2, the J gene TRDJ1; 12 bases agree with TRDD3. The trim removed 2 bases at V and 0 bases at J, leaving 9 bases unmatched. The CDR3 has 18 residues. CDR1 GEAIGNYY and CDR2 EKD come from the germline V gene. The CDR3 protein is CACDKLGDTKGNTDKLIF. The CDR3 nucleotides are TGTGCCTGTGACAAACTGGGGGATACTAAGGGGAACACCGATAAACTCATCTTT.

This clone occurred many times. CDR3 loop: CALGEIASMRGPFKLIF. The CDR3 region has the DNA TGTGCTCTTGGGGAAATAGCATCTATGCGGGGGCCGTTTAAACTCATCTTT. This chain connects TRDV1 to TRDJ1; TRDD3 might be the D (5 bases). The CDR3 length is 17 residues. The germline V gene encodes CDR1 TSWWSYY and CDR2 QGS. Trimming shortened V by 2 bases and J by 7 bases, and 23 bases separated the two germline ends.

This clone is labeled medium-sized. Other DNA sequences of this sample code for an identical CDR3. V usage is TRDV2 and J usage is TRDJ1; TRDD3 aligns across 11 bases. V lost 0 bases to trimming and J lost 1 base; unmatched junction nucleotides: 18. This CDR3 has 21 residues. Germline assignment: CDR1 GEAIGNYY and CDR2 EKD. The CDR3 DNA reads TGTGCCTGTGACACCGTTCTACTGGGGGATAAAAGGGGTCGGAGCACCGATAAACTCATCTTT. Protein sequence: CACDTVLLGDKRGRSTDKLIF.

This clone has a handful of counts. Since a far larger clone is one base different, this is likely a read error. The sample has other DNA sequences that encode this CDR3 too. CDR3 residues: CALGELRAGGLRYKLIF. The DNA for the CDR3 is TGTGCTCTTGGGGAACTACGTGCTGGGGGATTAAGATATAAACTCATCTTT. This chain uses TRDV1 with TRDJ1; 9 bases fit TRDD3. The J segment lost 6 bases and the V segment lost 0 bases, leaving 11 bases of the junction unmatched. The CDR3 is 17 residues long. The germline CDR1 and CDR2 sequences are TSWWSYY and QGS.

This clone was observed a few times. The mismatch at residue 13 between this DNA's translation and the TCRdb protein of a much larger clone likely reflects a read error; the protein shown is translated from the DNA. The rearrangement links TRDV1 to TRDJ1; D may be TRDD2 (5 bases). The J gene comes from matching the DNA to germline here; TCRdb lacks it. This CDR3 has 17 amino acids. CDR1 TSWWSYY and CDR2 QGS come from the germline V gene. The CDR3 DNA is TGTGCTCTTGGGGAAGGTTTCCTCCAGACCTACACCGGTAAACTCATCTTT. It specifies CALGEGFLQTYTGKLIF.

Turning to this clone: TCRdb assigns this DNA the protein of a much larger clone, which departs from its translation at residue 9; this likely reflects a read error, and the protein shown comes from translating the DNA. The chain employs TRDV1 and TRDJ1; D is unresolved. TCRdb supplies no J gene; here it was assigned by aligning the nucleotide sequence to germline. Germline V gives CDR1 TSWWSYY, CDR2 QGS. The V end was cut by 4 bases, the J end by 2 bases, with 14 bases between. CDR3 length: 15 amino acids. CDR3 DNA sequence: TGTGCTCTTGGGGGGCCGATCCGGGCTACCGATAAACTCATCTTT. Protein sequence: CALGGPIRATDKLIF.

This clone has only a few counts. TCRdb attributes to this sequence the protein of a much larger clone, which differs from the DNA translation at residue 9; a read error is likely, and the protein displayed is translated from the DNA. The J gene is TRDJ2, the V gene TRDV2, with TRDD3 matching over 7 bases. Germline matching of the DNA provided the J gene here, since TCRdb leaves it blank. CDR3 length: 18 amino acids. The junction had 11 bases not matched to a gene; V was cut back by 1 base and J by 1 base. The germline V gene encodes CDR1 GEAIGNYY and CDR2 EKD. CDR3 sequence: CACDTKWGTRGLTAQLFF. CDR3 nucleotides: TGTGCCTGTGACACGAAGTGGGGGACACGGGGTTTGACAGCACAACTCTTCTTT.

A remark on this clone: A far larger clone is a single base away, which makes a read error likely. Other DNA sequences from this sample encode an identical CDR3 as well. This rearrangement joins TRDV1 to TRDJ1, with D unresolved. The V end was cut by 3 bases, the J end by 2 bases, with 13 bases between. The germline gives CDR1 TSWWSYY, CDR2 QGS. This CDR3 has 15 amino acids. Here the CDR3 DNA reads TGTGCTCTTGGGGAGCTAGACTCTTGGACCGATAAACTCATCTTT. It yields the protein CALGELDSWTDKLIF.

This clone has just a few counts. Only one base separates this from a far larger clonotype, so it likely reflects a read error. In the same sample, other DNA sequences code for this CDR3. The V gene is TRDV2, the J gene TRDJ1; TRDD3 agrees at 9 bases. The J gene, absent from TCRdb, was called here by matching the DNA to germline. Germline assignment: CDR1 GEAIGNYY and CDR2 EKD. The CDR3 has 16 residues. J gave up 5 bases and V 1 base, and 10 bases lay outside the gene matches. CDR3 in amino acids: CACDTLGDTRRDKLIF. Here the CDR3 DNA reads TGTGCCTGTGACACACTAGGGGATACGCGACGAGATAAACTCATCTTT.

As to this clone: A far larger clone differs by one base, so this is likely a read error. The sample has other DNA sequences that encode this CDR3 too. The J gene is uncalled and the V gene is TRDV2; TRDD3 is the table's D call and was not checked against the DNA. Germline loops: CDR1 GEAIGNYY, CDR2 EKD. The CDR3 spans 15 residues. CDR3 nucleotide sequence: TGTGCCTGTGACTCGCCATACTGGAGGGCCGATAAGCTCATCTTT. It specifies CACDSPYWRADKLIF.

This clone has only a few counts. The protein recorded in TCRdb matches a much larger clone and deviates from this DNA's translation at residue 3, suggesting a read error; the protein here is obtained by translating the DNA. The chain uses TRDV1 and TRDJ1; 8 bases map to TRDD3. TCRdb does not report a J gene; here it was assigned by matching the DNA to germline references. The germline gives CDR1 TSWWSYY, CDR2 QGS. The CDR3 contains 17 residues. CDR3 sequence reads: CAPGDHSCYWGVRQLIF. The CDR3, as DNA: TGTGCTCCTGGGGATCATTCTTGTTACTGGGGGGTCCGGCAACTCATCTTT.

On this clone: The likely explanation is a read error, given a far larger clone one base away. The sample holds other DNA sequences that translate to the same CDR3. The rearrangement links TRDV2 to TRDJ1; 11 bases agree with TRDD3. No J gene was available from TCRdb, and it was assigned here by a germline match of the DNA. Germline V gives CDR1 GEAIGNYY, CDR2 EKD. This CDR3 is built from 22 residues. With V trimmed by 6 bases and J by 2 bases, 28 bases remained unmatched. This CDR3 is CACWHPTSSRSTGGYFTDKLIF. The CDR3, as DNA: TGTGCCTGTTGGCATCCTACGTCTTCAAGGTCTACTGGGGGATATTTTACCGATAAACTCATCTTT.

This clone came up a few times. TCRdb lists the protein of a much larger clone for this DNA, which differs at residue 11, so this is likely a read error; the protein given here is translated from the DNA itself. V and J are TRDV1 and TRDJ1; 7 bases agree with TRDD3. The CDR3 is 19 residues long. V was pared by 0 bases and J by 3 bases, with 16 bases of the junction left unmatched. Per germline, CDR1 TSWWSYY and CDR2 QGS. The CDR3 reads CALGELPQWGNYFADKLIF. The CDR3 nucleotides read TGTGCTCTTGGGGAACTCCCACAATGGGGGAACTACTTCGCCGATAAACTCATCTTT.

To note about this clone: Translating this DNA gives a protein that differs at residue 6 from the TCRdb one, which belongs to a much larger clone; a read error is likely, and the protein shown is this translation. The gene calls are TRDV1 and TRDJ1; the D gene is possibly TRDD3 (6 bases). This CDR3 contains 13 residues. Germline lookup yields CDR1 TSWWSYY and CDR2 QGS. V was clipped by 3 bases and J by 7 bases, with 12 bases between them. In DNA form, the CDR3 reads TGTGCTCTTGGGGAGCGCTGGGGCCTTAAACTCATCTTT. Protein: CALGERWGLKLIF.

This clone showed up just a few times. Since a far larger clone is one base different, this is likely a read error. Within the sample, other DNA sequences also encode this same CDR3. This chain links TRDV1 with TRDJ2, with 8 bases aligning to TRDD3. The J gene is absent in TCRdb and was assigned here via DNA matching to germline. Germline loops: CDR1 TSWWSYY, CDR2 QGS. This CDR3 is built from 19 residues. CDR3 nucleotides: TGTGCTCTTGGGCCTCCGGTACTGGGGGGCCCCGCTTTGACAGCGCAACTCTTCTTT. This sequence encodes CALGPPVLGGPALTAQLFF.

This clone was counted a few times. The protein TCRdb gives is from a much larger clone and does not agree with this DNA's translation at residue 13, likely a read error; the protein shown here comes from the DNA. V and J are TRDV2 and TRDJ3; 11 nucleotides agree with TRDD3. Per germline, CDR1 GEAIGNYY and CDR2 EKD. The CDR3 has 20 amino acids. CDR3 DNA sequence: TGTGCCTGTGACGGTGGTGGGGGATACGCCAGCTCCCGGGACACCCGACAGATGTTTTTC. Its translation is CACDGGGGYASSRDTRQMFF.